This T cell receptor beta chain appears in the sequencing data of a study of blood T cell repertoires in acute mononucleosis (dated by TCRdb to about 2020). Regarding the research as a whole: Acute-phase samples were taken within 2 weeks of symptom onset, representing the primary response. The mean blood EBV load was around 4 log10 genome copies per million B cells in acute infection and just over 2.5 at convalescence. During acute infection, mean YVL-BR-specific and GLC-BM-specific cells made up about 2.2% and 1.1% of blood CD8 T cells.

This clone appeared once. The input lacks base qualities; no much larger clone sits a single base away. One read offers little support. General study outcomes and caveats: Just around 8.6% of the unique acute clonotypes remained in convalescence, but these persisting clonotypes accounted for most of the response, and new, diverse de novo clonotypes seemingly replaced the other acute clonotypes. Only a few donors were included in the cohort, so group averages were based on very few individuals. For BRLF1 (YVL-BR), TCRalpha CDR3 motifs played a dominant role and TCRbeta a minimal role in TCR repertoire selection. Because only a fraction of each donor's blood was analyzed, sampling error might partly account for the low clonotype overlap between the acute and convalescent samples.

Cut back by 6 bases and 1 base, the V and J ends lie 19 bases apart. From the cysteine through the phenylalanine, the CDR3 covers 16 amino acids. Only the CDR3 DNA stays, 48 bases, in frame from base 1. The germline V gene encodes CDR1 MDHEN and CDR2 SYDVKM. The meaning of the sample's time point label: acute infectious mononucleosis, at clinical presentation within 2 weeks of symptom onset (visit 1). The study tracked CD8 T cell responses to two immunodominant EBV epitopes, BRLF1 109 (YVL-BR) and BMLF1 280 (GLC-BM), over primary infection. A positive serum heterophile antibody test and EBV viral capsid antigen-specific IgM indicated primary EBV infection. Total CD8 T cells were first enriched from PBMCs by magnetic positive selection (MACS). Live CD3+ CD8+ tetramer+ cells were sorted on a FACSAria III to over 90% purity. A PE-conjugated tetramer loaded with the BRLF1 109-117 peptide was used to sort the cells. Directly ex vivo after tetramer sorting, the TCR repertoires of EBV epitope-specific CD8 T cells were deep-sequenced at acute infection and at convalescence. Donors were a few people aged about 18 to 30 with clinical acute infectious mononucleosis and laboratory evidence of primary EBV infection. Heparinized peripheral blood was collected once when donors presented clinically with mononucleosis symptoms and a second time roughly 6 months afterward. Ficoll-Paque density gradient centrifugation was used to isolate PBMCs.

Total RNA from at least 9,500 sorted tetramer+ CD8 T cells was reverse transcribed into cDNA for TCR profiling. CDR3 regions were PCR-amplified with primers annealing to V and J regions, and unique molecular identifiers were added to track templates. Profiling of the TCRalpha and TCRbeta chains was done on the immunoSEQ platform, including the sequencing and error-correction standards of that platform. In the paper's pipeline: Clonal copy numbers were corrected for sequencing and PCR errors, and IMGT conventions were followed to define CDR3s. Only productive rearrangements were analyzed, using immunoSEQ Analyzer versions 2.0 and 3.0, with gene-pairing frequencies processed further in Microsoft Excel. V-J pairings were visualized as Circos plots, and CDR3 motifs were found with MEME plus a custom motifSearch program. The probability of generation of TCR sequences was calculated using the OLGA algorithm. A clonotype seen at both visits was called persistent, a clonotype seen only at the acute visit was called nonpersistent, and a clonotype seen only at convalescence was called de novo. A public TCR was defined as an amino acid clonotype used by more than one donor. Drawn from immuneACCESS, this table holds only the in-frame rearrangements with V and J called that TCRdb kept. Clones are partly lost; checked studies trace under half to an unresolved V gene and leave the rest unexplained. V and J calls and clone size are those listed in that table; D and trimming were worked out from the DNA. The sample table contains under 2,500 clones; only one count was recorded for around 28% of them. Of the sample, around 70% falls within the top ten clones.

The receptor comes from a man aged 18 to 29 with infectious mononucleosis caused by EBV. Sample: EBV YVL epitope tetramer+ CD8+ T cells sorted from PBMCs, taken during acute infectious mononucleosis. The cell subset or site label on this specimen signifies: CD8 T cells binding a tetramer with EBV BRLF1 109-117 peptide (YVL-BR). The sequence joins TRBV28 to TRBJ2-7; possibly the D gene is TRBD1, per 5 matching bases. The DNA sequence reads TGTGCCAGCAGCTTGGATGGGGCGGAAGGGTCCTACGAGCAGTACTTC. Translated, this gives CASSLDGAEGSYEQYF. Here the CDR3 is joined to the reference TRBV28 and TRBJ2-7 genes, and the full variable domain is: DVKVTQSSRYLVKRTGEKVFLECVQDMDHENMFWYRQDPGLGLRLIYFSYDVKMKEKGDIPEGYSVSREKKERFSLILESASTNQTSMYLCASSLDGAEGSYEQYFGPGTRLTVT.